The clone carrying this T cell receptor beta chain appeared a single time. Its antigen is not known. The data were taken from a study of shared clonotypes between healthy human individuals. The wider study: The donor group consisted of a couple of women and three men, aged 18 to 49. General observations from the study: The sharing of 4.5% to 5.5% of naive CD4 clonotypes was seen across a handful of donors.

This CDR3 region has 17 residues. Germline V gives CDR1 KGHSH, CDR2 LQKENI. Trimming cost V 4 bases and J 0 bases; bases outside gene matches: 6. TCRdb's table, derived via immunoSEQ multiplex PCR, lists solely in-frame clones and lacks some. The table includes some 1.5 million clones, approximately 97% detected once. The sequenced sample consisted of naive CD4+ T cells sorted from blood. Subset meaning: CD45RA+ positively selected. The TCR comes from a man aged 25 to 40 in good health. The chain uses TRBV18 and TRBJ2-3; 11 positions match TRBD2. Written as DNA, the CDR3 is TGTGCCAGCTCACTGCGACTAGCGGGAATTAGCACAGATACGCAGTATTTT. Its protein is CASSLRLAGISTDTQYF.